The present T cell receptor (beta chain) was sequenced within a study of T cell changes during pregnancy in multiple sclerosis. CDR1 is SNHLY, CDR2 FYNNEI, per germline. The CDR3 has 14 residues. V gave up 6 bases and J gave up 3 bases; unmatched junction bases: 5. Here immunoSEQ multiplex PCR was the method, and the copy in TCRdb shows in-frame clones only, minus some. The data hold under 45,000 clones, with roughly 93% observed a single time. The rearrangement uses TRBV2 and TRBJ2-1; TRBD2 aligns across 7 bases. The sequencing here drew on peripheral blood, taken in the second trimester of pregnancy. The receptor was isolated from a female donor in good health, enrolled as a control in a pregnancy study. The CDR3 DNA follows: TGTGCCAGCAGCGGACGGACTAGCTACAATGAGCAGTTCTTC. This codes for CASSGRTSYNEQFF.